A single sample gave rise to the 18 T cell receptor beta chains below, sequenced in a study of regulatory T cells in long-lasting Graves disease. Relying on iRepertoire HTBI primers and Arm-PCR of CDR3 regions, the team built TCR beta libraries. TCRdb recomputed calls from the multiplex PCR reads with MiXCR, one row per CDR3 protein. The sample contains 420,000 or so distinct CDR3 sequences, roughly 17% of which appear only once. Time point here: newly diagnosed GD, antithyroid drugs for less than 3 months. TCR sequences were obtained from RNA taken from PBMCs. The sample was also linked to a second study, of T cells in Graves' hyperthyroidism and ophthalmopathy.

The material sequenced was peripheral blood mononuclear cells (PBMCs), taken at new diagnosis, from a patient treated with antithyroid drugs. The receptors were gathered from a woman younger than 30 with Graves disease.

The J gene is TRBJ1-4, the V gene TRBV2; no definite D call. Deletions cut 7 bases from V and 5 bases from J, with 14 bases between. The CDR3 has 14 amino acids. From germline, CDR1 is SNHLY and CDR2 FYNNEI. CDR3 residues: CASTKPGSNEKLFF. Here the CDR3 DNA reads TGTGCCAGCACTAAACCCGGGAGCAATGAAAAACTGTTTTTT.

As to this clonotype: A much larger clone lies a single base off, so this may be a read error. The rearrangement joins TRBV5-8 to TRBJ1-2, with D tentatively TRBD1 (5 bases). The CDR3 sequence is 15 residues long. CDR1 is SGHTS and CDR2 is YDEGEE in the germline V gene. Trimming took off 7 bases at V and 4 bases at J, with 20 bases between the two ends. In DNA form, the CDR3 reads TGTGCCAGCTTCGTCCCGGGACGGGGGACCTATGGCTACACCTTC. It translates to CASFVPGRGTYGYTF. Variable domain in full (rest from reference TRBV5-8 and TRBJ1-2): EAGVTQSPTHLIKTRGQQATLRCSPISGHTSVYWYQQALGLGLQFLLWYDEGEERNRGNFPPRFSGRQFPNYSSELNVNALELEDSALYLCASFVPGRGTYGYTFGSGTRLTVV.

The sample holds a few counts of this clonotype. The chain has TRBV28 and TRBJ2-1; D might be TRBD2 (6 bases). CDR1 is MDHEN and CDR2 is SYDVKM in the germline V gene. Trimming removed 7 bases at V and 2 bases at J, with 12 bases between. This CDR3 region has 14 residues. CDR3 coding DNA: TGTGCCAGCATTCGAGGAGGGCCCTACAATGAGCAGTTCTTC. Translated: CASIRGGPYNEQFF.

There are many counts of this clonotype. CDR3 bases: TGTGCCAGCTCACCACCCGGGACACCCGGTCCGAGGACTGAAGCTTTCTTT. Translated, it gives CASSPPGTPGPRTEAFF. The chain links TRBV18 to TRBJ1-1; D is perhaps TRBD1 (6 bases). This CDR3 has 17 residues. Germline V gives CDR1 KGHSH, CDR2 LQKENI. V dropped 0 bases and J dropped 5 bases, with 19 bases sitting between them.

This clonotype came up many times. J is TRBJ1-3 and V is TRBV20-1; D possibly corresponds to TRBD1 (5 bases). This CDR3 is 15 amino acids long. Trimming shortened V by 0 bases and J by 1 base, and 10 bases separated the two germline ends. Germline lookup yields CDR1 DFQATT and CDR2 SNEGSKA (reference sequence). The CDR3 loop reads CSARDLGTSGNTIYF. The CDR3 coding sequence is TGCAGTGCTAGAGATCTAGGGACTTCTGGAAACACCATATATTTT.

The chain couples TRBV28 to TRBJ1-4; D may be TRBD1 (5 bases). CDR1 and CDR2 from the germline V gene are MDHEN and SYDVKM. The V gene lost 5 bases and the J gene lost 0 bases, with 22 bases spanning the gap. This CDR3 has 19 amino acids. As DNA, the CDR3 is TGTGCCAGCAGTCTTCTCCGCGTGGGACGGATTGCAACTAATGAAAAACTGTTTTTT. Residues: CASSLLRVGRIATNEKLFF. The full variable domain, rest sourced from reference TRBV28 and TRBJ1-4, is DVKVTQSSRYLVKRTGEKVFLECVQDMDHENMFWYRQDPGLGLRLIYFSYDVKMKEKGDIPEGYSVSREKKERFSLILESASTNQTSMYLCASSLLRVGRIATNEKLFFGSGTQLSVL.

The sample holds many counts of this clonotype. The rearrangement joins TRBV10-3 to TRBJ2-1, with 10 bases lining up with TRBD2. CDR1 is ENHRY and CDR2 is SYGVKD in the germline V gene. The CDR3 consists of 14 residues. The trim removed 10 bases at V and 7 bases at J, leaving 10 bases unmatched. The CDR3 region has the DNA TGTGCCAACCTGCAAGGACTAGCGGTAAATGAGCAGTTCTTC. The encoded protein is CANLQGLAVNEQFF.

The V gene is TRBV5-1, the J gene TRBJ1-1; maybe TRBD1 (5 bases). CDR1 is SGHRS, CDR2 YFSETQ, per germline. V lost 0 bases and J lost 4, with 13 bases in between. This CDR3 is 15 amino acids long. CDR3 in DNA: TGCGCCAGCAGCTTGGTAACGGGGGGTGGCACTGAAGCTTTCTTT. Protein sequence: CASSLVTGGGTEAFF.

This clonotype was detected once. The rearrangement links TRBV12-5 to TRBJ1-1, with a tentative D call TRBD1 (6 bases). V dropped 7 bases and J dropped 1 base, with 10 bases sitting between them. Germline V lookup: CDR1 LGHNT, CDR2 FRNRAP. The CDR3 spans 13 residues. As DNA, the CDR3 is TGTGCTAGTGCCGCACAGGGGAACACTGAAGCTTTCTTT. This sequence encodes CASAAQGNTEAFF.

This clonotype was recorded a few times. This chain joins TRBV6-1 and TRBJ2-2; D uncertain. Looked up from germline, CDR1 is MNHNS and CDR2 is SASEGT. Trimming left V 6 bases short and J 0 bases short, with 14 bases between. The CDR3 runs to 16 residues. The CDR3 DNA reads as TGTGCCAGCAGAACGCTCGGGCGACCGAACACCGGGGAGCTGTTTTTT. Translated: CASRTLGRPNTGELFF.

Ten or more counts support this clonotype. The chain joins TRBV12-3 or TRBV12-4 to TRBJ1-1; tentatively, D is TRBD1 (5 bases). There are 14 residues in the CDR3. Trimming removed 3 bases at V and 6 bases at J, with 14 bases between. The CDR3 reads CASSFLGVGAEAFF. In DNA, the CDR3 is TGTGCCAGCAGTTTCTTAGGGGTAGGGGCTGAAGCTTTCTTT.

The CDR3 here is CASSVGLAGTGELFF. CDR3 bases: TGTGCCAGCAGCGTAGGGCTAGCAGGGACCGGGGAGCTGTTTTTT. The chain is built from TRBV9 and TRBJ2-2; D may match TRBD1 or TRBD2 (5 bases each). This CDR3 spans 15 amino acids. Germline CDR1 SGDLS, CDR2 YYNGEE. Trimming pared 0 bases from V and 5 bases from J, leaving 11 bases between.

The CDR3 loop reads CASRTSGWNIQYF. CDR3 sequence (DNA): TGTGCCAGCCGGACTAGCGGGTGGAACATTCAGTACTTC. J is TRBJ2-4 and V is TRBV27; 11 nucleotides agree with TRBD2. Trimming cost V 8 bases and J 7 bases; bases outside gene matches: 4. Per the germline V gene, CDR1 is MNHEY and CDR2 is SMNVEV (reference sequence). This CDR3 is 13 amino acids long.

This clonotype was detected many times. The gene calls are TRBV27 and TRBJ2-3, with TRBD1 matching over 8 bases. V shed 4 bases and J 5 bases; nucleotides not matched to a gene: 8. The CDR3 length is 15 residues. Germline assignment: CDR1 MNHEY and CDR2 SMNVEV (reference sequence). The CDR3 nucleotides read TGTGCCAGCAGTTCCCCCAGGGGGCGCATAGATACGCAGTATTTT. It yields the protein CASSSPRGRIDTQYF.

The chain carries TRBV30 and TRBJ2-7; 7 bases are shared with TRBD1. The V segment lost 3 bases and the J segment 6 bases; nucleotides outside the gene matches: 8. Per germline, CDR1 GTSNPN and CDR2 SVGIG (reference sequence). The CDR3 is 13 amino acids. DNA for the CDR3: TGTGCCTGGAGCTCAGGGGGATCTAGCGAGCAGTACTTC. The encoded protein is CAWSSGGSSEQYF.

The rearrangement links TRBV5-1 to TRBJ2-1; the match to TRBD2 covers 14 bases. The CDR3 has 16 residues. Germline assignment: CDR1 SGHRS and CDR2 YFSETQ. J gave up 9 bases and V 4 bases, and 9 bases lay outside the gene matches. CDR3 loop: CASSTGLAGDRLEQFF. CDR3 sequence (DNA): TGCGCCAGCAGCACGGGACTAGCGGGAGATCGTCTTGAGCAGTTCTTC. The full variable domain, with the rest looked up from reference TRBV5-1 and TRBJ2-1, is KAGVTQTPRYLIKTRGQQVTLSCSPISGHRSVSWYQQTPGQGLQFLFEYFSETQRNKGNFPGRFSGRQFSNSRSEMNVSTLELGDSALYLCASSTGLAGDRLEQFFGPGTRLTVL.

This clonotype occurred many times. V is TRBV10-3 and J is TRBJ1-2; D gene uncertain. The CDR3 consists of 13 residues. Germline CDR1 and CDR2: ENHRY and SYGVKD. Trimming cost V 3 bases and J 5 bases, with 10 bases left between them. The CDR3 region is CAISDGEGYGYTF. The CDR3 coding sequence is TGTGCCATCAGTGATGGAGAAGGGTATGGCTACACCTTC.

The V and J genes are TRBV18 and TRBJ2-7; D gene unclear. CDR1 is KGHSH and CDR2 is LQKENI in the germline V gene. The CDR3 runs 13 residues. The V gene lost 6 bases and the J gene lost 3 bases, with 12 bases spanning the gap. The CDR3 region has the DNA TGTGCCAGCTCTTCAAGTCTCGACTACGAGCAGTACTTC. This translates into CASSSSLDYEQYF.